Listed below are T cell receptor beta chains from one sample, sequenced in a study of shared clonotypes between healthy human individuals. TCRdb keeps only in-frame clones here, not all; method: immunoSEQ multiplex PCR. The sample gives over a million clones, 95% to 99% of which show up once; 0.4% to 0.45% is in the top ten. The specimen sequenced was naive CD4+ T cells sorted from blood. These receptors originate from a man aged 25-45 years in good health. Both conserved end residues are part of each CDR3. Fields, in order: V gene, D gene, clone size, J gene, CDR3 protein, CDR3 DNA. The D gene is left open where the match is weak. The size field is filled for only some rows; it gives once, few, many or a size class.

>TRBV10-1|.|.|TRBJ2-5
CASSSGPQETQYF
TGCGCCAGCAGTTCGGGGCCCCAAGAGACCCAGTACTTC
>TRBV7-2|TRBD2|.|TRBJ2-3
CASSFSPRLAGDQDTQYF
TGTGCCAGCAGCTTTAGCCCCCGACTAGCGGGAGATCAAGATACGCAGTATTTT
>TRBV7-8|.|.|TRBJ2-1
CASILPRVGALNNEQFF
TGTGCCAGCATCCTTCCTCGGGTGGGCGCCCTTAACAATGAGCAGTTCTTC
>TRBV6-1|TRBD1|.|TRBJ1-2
CASSEQPSGGDGYTF
TGTGCCAGCAGTGAGCAACCATCAGGGGGGGATGGCTACACCTTC
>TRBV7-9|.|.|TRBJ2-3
CASSFRLATDTQYF
TGTGCCAGCAGCTTTAGGCTAGCCACAGATACGCAGTATTTT
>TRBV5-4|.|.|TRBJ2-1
CASSLGPGQLWNEQFF
TGTGCCAGCAGCTTGGGGCCGGGACAACTCTGGAATGAGCAGTTCTTC
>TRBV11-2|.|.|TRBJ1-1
CASSLRTRMNTEAFF
TGTGCCAGCAGCTTAAGGACGCGAATGAACACTGAAGCTTTCTTT
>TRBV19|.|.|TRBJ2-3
CASSIDPGSTQYF
TGTGCCAGTAGTATAGATCCCGGGAGTACGCAGTATTTT
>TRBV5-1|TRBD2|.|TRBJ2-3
CASSPMGTSGHEGYTDTQYF
TGCGCCAGCAGCCCAATGGGGACTAGCGGGCACGAGGGGTACACAGATACGCAGTATTTT
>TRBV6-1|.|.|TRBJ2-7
CASRDYEQYF
TGTGCCAGCAGAGACTACGAGCAGTACTTC
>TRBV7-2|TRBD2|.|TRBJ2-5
CASSRIAGDLQETQYF
TGTGCCAGCAGTCGGATAGCGGGAGACCTACAAGAGACCCAGTACTTC
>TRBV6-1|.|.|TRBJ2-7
CASSEDRVRYEQYF
TGTGCCAGCAGTGAAGACAGGGTCCGCTACGAGCAGTACTTC
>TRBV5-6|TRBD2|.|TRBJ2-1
CASSLAAGGPNEQFF
TGTGCCAGCAGCTTGGCAGCGGGAGGGCCCAATGAGCAGTTCTTC
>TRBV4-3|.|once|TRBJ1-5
CASSQNSRGNQPQHF
TGCGCCAGCAGCCAAAACAGTCGGGGCAATCAGCCCCAGCATTTT
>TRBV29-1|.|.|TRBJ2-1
CSAPWGVGDEQFF
TGCAGCGCCCCCTGGGGAGTGGGAGATGAGCAGTTCTTC
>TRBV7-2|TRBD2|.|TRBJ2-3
CASRRLAGGPDTQYF
TGTGCCAGCAGACGACTAGCGGGAGGGCCGGATACGCAGTATTTT
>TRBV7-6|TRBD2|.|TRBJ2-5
CASSTLAGVRETQYF
TGTGCCAGCAGCACCTTAGCGGGAGTCAGGGAGACCCAGTACTTC
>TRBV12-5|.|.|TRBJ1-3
CASGLLVGTSENTIYF
TGTGCTAGTGGTTTGCTCGTGGGAACCTCTGAGAACACCATATATTTT
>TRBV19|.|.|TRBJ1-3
CASSRTDGNTIYF
TGTGCCAGCAGTAGGACGGATGGAAACACCATATATTTT
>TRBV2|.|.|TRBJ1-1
CASSERLVAGMNTEAFF
TGTGCCAGCAGTGAAAGGTTGGTGGCAGGCATGAACACTGAAGCTTTCTTT
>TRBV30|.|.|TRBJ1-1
CAWSPFAGTTEAFF
TGTGCCTGGAGTCCCTTCGCGGGGACCACTGAAGCTTTCTTT
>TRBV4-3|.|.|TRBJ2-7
CASSQDGGSYEQYF
TGCGCCAGCAGCCAAGATGGGGGGTCCTACGAGCAGTACTTC
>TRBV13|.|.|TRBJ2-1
CASSFGLVPAGGNEQFF
TGTGCCAGCAGCTTCGGACTAGTCCCAGCAGGGGGCAATGAGCAGTTCTTC
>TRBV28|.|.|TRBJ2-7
CASPRGGVQYF
TGTGCCAGTCCTCGAGGAGGTGTGCAGTACTTC
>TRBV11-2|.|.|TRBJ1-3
CASSQSRAGNTIYF
TGTGCCAGCAGCCAGTCAAGGGCGGGAAACACCATATATTTT
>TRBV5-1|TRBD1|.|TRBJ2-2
CASSLWATGLPGELFF
TGCGCCAGCAGCTTGTGGGCGACAGGGCTCCCCGGGGAGCTGTTTTTT
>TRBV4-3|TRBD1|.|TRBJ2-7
CASSRIQGSAYEQYF
TGCGCCAGCAGCCGAATACAGGGGTCGGCATACGAGCAGTACTTC
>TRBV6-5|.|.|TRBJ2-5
CASSYSGGQETQYF
TGTGCCAGCAGTTACTCCGGGGGACAAGAGACCCAGTACTTC
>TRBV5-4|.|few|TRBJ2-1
CASSLLLSGSSYNEQFF
TGTGCCAGCAGCTTGTTATTGTCAGGGTCCTCCTACAATGAGCAGTTCTTC
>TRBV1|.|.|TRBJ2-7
CTSSQVGLSGLSSYEQYF
TGCACCAGCAGCCAAGTTGGCCTTTCCGGACTGAGCTCCTACGAGCAGTACTTC
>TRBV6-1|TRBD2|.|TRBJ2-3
CASRTSGSTDTQYF
TGTGCCAGCCGGACTAGCGGGAGTACAGATACGCAGTATTTT
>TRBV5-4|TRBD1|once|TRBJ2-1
CASSKTGEGSYNEQFF
TGTGCCAGCAGTAAAACAGGGGAAGGGTCCTACAATGAGCAGTTCTTC
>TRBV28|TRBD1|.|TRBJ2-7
CASSSTGTGEGYEQYF
TGTGCCAGCAGTTCCACCGGGACAGGGGAGGGCTACGAGCAGTACTTC